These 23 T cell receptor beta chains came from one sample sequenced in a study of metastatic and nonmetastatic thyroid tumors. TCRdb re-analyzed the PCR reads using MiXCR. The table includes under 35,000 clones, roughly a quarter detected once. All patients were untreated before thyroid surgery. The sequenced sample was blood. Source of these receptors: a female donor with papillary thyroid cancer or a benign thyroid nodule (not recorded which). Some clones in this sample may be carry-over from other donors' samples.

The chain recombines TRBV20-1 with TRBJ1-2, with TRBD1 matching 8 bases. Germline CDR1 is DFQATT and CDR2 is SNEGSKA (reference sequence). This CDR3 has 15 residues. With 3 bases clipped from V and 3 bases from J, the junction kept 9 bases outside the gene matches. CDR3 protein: CSASPGQGTDYGYTF. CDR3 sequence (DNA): TGCAGTGCTAGTCCCGGACAGGGAACAGACTATGGCTACACCTTC.

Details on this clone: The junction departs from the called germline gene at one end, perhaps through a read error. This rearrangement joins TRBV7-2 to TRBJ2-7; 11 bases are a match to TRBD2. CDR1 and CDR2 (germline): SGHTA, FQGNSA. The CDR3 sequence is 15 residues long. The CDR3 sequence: CASSFGNSGRGEKYF. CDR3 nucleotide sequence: TGTGCCAGCAGCTTCGGGAATAGCGGGAGGGGCGAGAAGTACTTC.

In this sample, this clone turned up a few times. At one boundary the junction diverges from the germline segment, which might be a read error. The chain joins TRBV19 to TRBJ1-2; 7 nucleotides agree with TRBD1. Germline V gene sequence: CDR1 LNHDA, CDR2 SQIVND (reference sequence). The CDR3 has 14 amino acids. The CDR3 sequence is CASIIRDSNYGYTF. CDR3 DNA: TGTGCCAGTATTATACGGGACAGTAACTATGGCTACACCTTC. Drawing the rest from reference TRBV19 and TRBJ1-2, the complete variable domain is DGGITQSPKYLFRKEGQNVTLSCEQNLNHDAMYWYRQDPGQGLRLIYYSQIVNDFQKGDIAEGYSVSREKKESFPLTVTSAQKNPTAFYLCASIIRDSNYGYTFGSGTRLTVV.

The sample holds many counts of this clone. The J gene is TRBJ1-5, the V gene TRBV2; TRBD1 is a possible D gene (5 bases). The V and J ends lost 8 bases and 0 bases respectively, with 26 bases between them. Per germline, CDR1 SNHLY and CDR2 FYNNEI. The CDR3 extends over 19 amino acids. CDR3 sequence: CASGKPDGTTLSSNQPQHF. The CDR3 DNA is TGTGCCAGCGGTAAACCGGACGGGACTACACTTTCTAGCAATCAGCCCCAGCATTTT.

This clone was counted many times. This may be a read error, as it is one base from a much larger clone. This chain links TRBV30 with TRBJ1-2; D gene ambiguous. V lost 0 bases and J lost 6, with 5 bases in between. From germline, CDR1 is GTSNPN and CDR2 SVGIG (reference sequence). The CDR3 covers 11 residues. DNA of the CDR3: TGTGCCTGGAGTGTTAAGCATGGCTACACCTTC. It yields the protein CAWSVKHGYTF.

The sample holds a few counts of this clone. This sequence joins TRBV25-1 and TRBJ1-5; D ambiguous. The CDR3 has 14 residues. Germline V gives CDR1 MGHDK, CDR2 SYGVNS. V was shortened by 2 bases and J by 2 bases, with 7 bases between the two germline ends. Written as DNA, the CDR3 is TGTGCCAGCAGTGAAGCCCCCGGCAATCAGCCCCAGCATTTT. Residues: CASSEAPGNQPQHF. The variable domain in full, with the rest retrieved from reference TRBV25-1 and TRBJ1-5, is EADIYQTPRYLVIGTGKKITLECSQTMGHDKMYWYQQDPGMELHLIHYSYGVNSTEKGDLSSESTVSRIRTEHFPLTLESARPSHTSQYLCASSEAPGNQPQHFGDGTRLSIL.

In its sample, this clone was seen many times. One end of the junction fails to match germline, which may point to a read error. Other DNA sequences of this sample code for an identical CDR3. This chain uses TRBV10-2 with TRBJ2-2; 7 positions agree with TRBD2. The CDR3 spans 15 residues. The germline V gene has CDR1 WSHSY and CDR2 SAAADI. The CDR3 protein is CASSVGDYNTGELSF. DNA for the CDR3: TGCGCCAGCAGTGTAGGGGACTACAACACCGGGGAGCTGTCTTTT.

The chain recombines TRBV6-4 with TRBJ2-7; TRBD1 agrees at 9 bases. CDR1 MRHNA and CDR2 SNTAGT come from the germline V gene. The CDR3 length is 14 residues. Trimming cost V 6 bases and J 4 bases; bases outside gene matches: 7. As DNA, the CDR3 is TGTGCCAGCAGCCTACTGGGACAGGGTTACGAGCAGTACTTC. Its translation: CASSLLGQGYEQYF.

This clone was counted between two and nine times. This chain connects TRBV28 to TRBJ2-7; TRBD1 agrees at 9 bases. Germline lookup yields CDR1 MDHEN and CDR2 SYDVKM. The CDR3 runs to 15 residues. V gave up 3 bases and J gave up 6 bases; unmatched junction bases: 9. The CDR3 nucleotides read TGTGCCAGCAGTTTCCCTAGCGGACAGGGGCCCGAGCAGTACTTC. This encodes CASSFPSGQGPEQYF.

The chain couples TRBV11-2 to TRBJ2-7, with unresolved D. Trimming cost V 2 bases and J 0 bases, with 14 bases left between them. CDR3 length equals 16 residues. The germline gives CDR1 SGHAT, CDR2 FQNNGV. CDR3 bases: TGTGCCAGCAGCTTATCCCTCTCGGAGAGCTCCTACGAGCAGTACTTC. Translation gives CASSLSLSESSYEQYF.

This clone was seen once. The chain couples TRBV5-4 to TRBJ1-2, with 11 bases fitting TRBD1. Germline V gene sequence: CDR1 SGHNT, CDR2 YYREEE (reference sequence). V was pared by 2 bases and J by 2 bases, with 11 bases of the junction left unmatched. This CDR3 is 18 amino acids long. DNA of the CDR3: TGTGCCAGCAGCTTATGGAGGACAGGGGGCCCTCCGAACTATGGCTACACCTTC. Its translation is CASSLWRTGGPPNYGYTF.

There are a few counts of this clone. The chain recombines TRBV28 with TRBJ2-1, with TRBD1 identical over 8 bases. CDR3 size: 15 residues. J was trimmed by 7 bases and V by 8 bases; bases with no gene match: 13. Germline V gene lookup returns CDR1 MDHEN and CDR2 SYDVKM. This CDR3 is CASHGEGQVRNEQFF. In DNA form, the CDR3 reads TGTGCCAGCCATGGTGAGGGACAGGTTCGGAATGAGCAGTTCTTC.

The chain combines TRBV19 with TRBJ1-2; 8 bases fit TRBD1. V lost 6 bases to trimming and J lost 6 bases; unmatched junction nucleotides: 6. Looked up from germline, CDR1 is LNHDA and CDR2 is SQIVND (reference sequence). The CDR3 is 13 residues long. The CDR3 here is CASRPGTGNGYTF. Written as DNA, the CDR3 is TGTGCCAGTAGACCCGGGACAGGCAATGGCTACACCTTC. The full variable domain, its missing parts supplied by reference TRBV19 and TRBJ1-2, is DGGITQSPKYLFRKEGQNVTLSCEQNLNHDAMYWYRQDPGQGLRLIYYSQIVNDFQKGDIAEGYSVSREKKESFPLTVTSAQKNPTAFYLCASRPGTGNGYTFGSGTRLTVV.

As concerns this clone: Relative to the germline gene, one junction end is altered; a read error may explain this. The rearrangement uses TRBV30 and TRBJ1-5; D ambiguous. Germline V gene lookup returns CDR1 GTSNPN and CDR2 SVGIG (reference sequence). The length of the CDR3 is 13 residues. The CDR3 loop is CAWSVRDNQTQHF. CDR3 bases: TGTGCCTGGAGTGTACGAGACAATCAGACCCAGCATTTT.

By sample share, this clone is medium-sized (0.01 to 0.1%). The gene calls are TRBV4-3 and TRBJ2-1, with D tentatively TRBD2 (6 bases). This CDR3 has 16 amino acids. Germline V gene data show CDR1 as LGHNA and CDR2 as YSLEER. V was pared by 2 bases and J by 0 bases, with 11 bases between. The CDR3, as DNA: TGCGCCAGCAGCCAACTAGCGTTGAGCTCCTACAATGAGCAGTTCTTC. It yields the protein CASSQLALSSYNEQFF.

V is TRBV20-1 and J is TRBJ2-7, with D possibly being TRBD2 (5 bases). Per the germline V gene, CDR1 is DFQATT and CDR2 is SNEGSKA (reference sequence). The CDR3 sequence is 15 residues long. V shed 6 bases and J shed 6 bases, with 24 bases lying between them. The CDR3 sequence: CSAATAYPGSIEQYF. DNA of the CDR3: TGCAGTGCCGCCACCGCTTACCCGGGGAGCATCGAGCAGTACTTC.

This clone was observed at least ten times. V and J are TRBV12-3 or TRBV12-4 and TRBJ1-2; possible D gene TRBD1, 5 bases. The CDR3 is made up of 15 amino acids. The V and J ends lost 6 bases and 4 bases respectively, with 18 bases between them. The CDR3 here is CASRSQQGRGYGYTF. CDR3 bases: TGTGCCAGCAGATCCCAGCAGGGTCGAGGCTATGGCTACACCTTC.

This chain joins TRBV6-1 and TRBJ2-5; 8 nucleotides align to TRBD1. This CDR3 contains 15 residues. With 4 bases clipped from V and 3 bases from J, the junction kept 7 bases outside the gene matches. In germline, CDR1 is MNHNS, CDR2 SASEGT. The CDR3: CASSVTRGLKETQYF. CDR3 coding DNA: TGTGCCAGCAGTGTAACCAGGGGGCTTAAAGAGACCCAGTACTTC.

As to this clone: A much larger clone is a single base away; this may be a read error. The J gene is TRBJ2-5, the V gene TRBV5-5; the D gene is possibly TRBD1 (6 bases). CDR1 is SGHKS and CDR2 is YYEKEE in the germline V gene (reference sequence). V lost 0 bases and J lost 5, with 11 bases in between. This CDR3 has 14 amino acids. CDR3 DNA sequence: TGTGCCAGCAGCTTGGAGTGGGGGCGCGAGACCCAGTACTTC. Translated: CASSLEWGRETQYF.

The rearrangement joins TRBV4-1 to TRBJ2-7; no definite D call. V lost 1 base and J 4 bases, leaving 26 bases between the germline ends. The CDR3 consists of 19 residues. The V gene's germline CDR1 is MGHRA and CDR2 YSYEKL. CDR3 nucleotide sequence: TGCGCCAGCAGCCAAGGGACCGGTACAGTGGGCCGACCCCCATACGAGCAGTACTTC. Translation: CASSQGTGTVGRPPYEQYF.

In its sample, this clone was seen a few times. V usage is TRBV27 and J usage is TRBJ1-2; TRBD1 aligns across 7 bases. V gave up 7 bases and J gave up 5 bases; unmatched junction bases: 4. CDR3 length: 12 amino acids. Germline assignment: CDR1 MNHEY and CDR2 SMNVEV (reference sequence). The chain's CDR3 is CASKGATYGYTF. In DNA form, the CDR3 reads TGTGCCAGCAAGGGGGCTACTTATGGCTACACCTTC.

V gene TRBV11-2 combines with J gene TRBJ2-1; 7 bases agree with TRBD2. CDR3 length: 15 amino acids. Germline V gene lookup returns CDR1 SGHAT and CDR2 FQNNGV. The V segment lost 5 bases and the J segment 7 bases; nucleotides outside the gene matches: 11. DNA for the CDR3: TGTGCCAGCAGCCTCTCGCCGGTCGGGAGGAATGAGCAGTTCTTC. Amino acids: CASSLSPVGRNEQFF.

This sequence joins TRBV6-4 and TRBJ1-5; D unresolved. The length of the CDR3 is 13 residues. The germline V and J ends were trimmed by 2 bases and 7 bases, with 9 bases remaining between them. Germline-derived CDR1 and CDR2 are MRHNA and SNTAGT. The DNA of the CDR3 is TGTGCCAGCAGTGACAGCCTTTGGCAGCCCCAGCATTTT. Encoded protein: CASSDSLWQPQHF.